This T cell receptor (beta chain) was recovered during a study of beta chain features in type 1 diabetes. Overall study: Patients and healthy donors were similar in age, gender and cell yields.

Isolated RNA was reverse transcribed in full, so expressed TCRB transcripts were sequenced. The table came from immunoSEQ multiplex PCR; TCRdb's copy has only in-frame clones and leaves some out. The sample carries some 150,000 clones, about 9.4% recorded once. This clone was seen a few times. Its target is unknown. With V trimmed by 3 bases and J by 1 base, 15 bases remained unmatched. Germline V lookup: CDR1 MDHEN, CDR2 SYDVKM. The CDR3 sequence is 20 residues long. Broader study findings: Naive, central memory and Treg TCRB repertoires seemed to resemble each other more closely in patients than they did in healthy donors.

The chain couples TRBV28 to TRBJ2-1, with TRBD2 matching over 10 bases. Specimen: naive CD4+ T cells from blood. The TCR sequence derives from a man aged 18 to 30 in good health. The CDR3 sequence is CASSLSGGVPTMSSYNEQFF. Written as DNA, the CDR3 is TGTGCCAGCAGTTTGAGCGGGGGGGTTCCTACAATGAGTTCCTACAATGAGCAGTTCTTC.